A selection of T cell receptor beta chains follows, all from one sample in a study of blood T cell repertoires in COVID-19. Profiled with immunoSEQ multiplex PCR; TCRdb holds only in-frame clones, not every one. The profile covers approximately 150,000 clones, with roughly 87% appearing a single time and 3.9% taken by the ten largest. Sequenced material: peripheral blood. All receptors derive from a woman in her sixties who had recovered from COVID-19. The conserved cysteine and the conserved F or W are not part of the CDR3 here. D genes are given only for firm matches. Size values are once, few and many counts, or a class for expanded clones, and some rows have none.

- TRBJ1-1 - TRBV5-1 ASGLGGAEAEAF
- TRBJ2-2 - TRBV29-1 SAEGPGENTGELF
- TRBJ2-1 TRBD2 TRBV12-5 ASNLAGTGEQF
- TRBJ1-4 TRBD1 TRBV4-2 ASARQGGPGLF
once TRBJ2-5 TRBD2 TRBV4-1 ASSQPLTSGAETQY
once TRBJ1-2 - TRBV3-1/TRBV3-2 ASSQAQSGYT
- TRBJ2-3 - TRBV19 ASSKQTLSTDTQY
- TRBJ2-3 TRBD2 TRBV6-5 ASNKGGDTQY
- TRBJ1-6 TRBD1 TRBV28 ASSSQGGLGNSPLH
- TRBJ1-1 - TRBV6-5 ASSSTGNWAEAF
- TRBJ1-2 - TRBV3-1/TRBV3-2 ASSQGRQGSGYT
- TRBJ1-2 - TRBV5-5 ASSLIQNLKYGYT
- TRBJ2-1 - TRBV27 ASSLGPRNEQF
- TRBJ2-5 TRBD2 TRBV19 ASSMIFRGGSLQETQY
- TRBJ1-4 - TRBV30 AWSVGGVDEKLF
once TRBJ2-5 TRBD1 TRBV2 ASSDGGQGGSETQY
- TRBJ2-3 - TRBV4-3 ASRGHDTDTQY
- TRBJ1-6 - TRBV6-5 ASRQGSSYNSPLH
- TRBJ1-3 - TRBV5-1 ASSEGTSTSGNTIY
- TRBJ1-6 - TRBV10-1 ASSAESSYNSPLH
few TRBJ2-2 TRBD1 TRBV5-1 ASSLEGGGAGELF
- TRBJ1-6 - TRBV19 ASSPDTVGLNSPLH
- TRBJ2-4 TRBD1 TRBV4-1 ASSQRQGKNIQY
- TRBJ2-2 TRBD1 TRBV24-1 ATRGQGYTGELF
- TRBJ2-1 TRBD2 TRBV7-2 ASSNGTSGSNEQF
- TRBJ2-5 - TRBV11-2 ASRLSGETQY
- TRBJ1-1 - TRBV7-9 ASSLERGLEAF
- TRBJ1-3 - TRBV6-6 ASSPGTPSSGNTIY
- TRBJ1-2 - TRBV7-9 ASSKDTGNGYT
- TRBJ2-3 - TRBV29-1 SVEDSTGLTFTDTQY
- TRBJ2-5 - TRBV7-9 ASSFWQGGLSQY
- TRBJ2-3 TRBD2 TRBV5-1 ASSLGLAAADTQY
- TRBJ1-2 TRBD1 TRBV12-3/TRBV12-4 ASSLGTGVGYT
- TRBJ2-2 TRBD1 TRBV6-2/TRBV6-3 ASSPGQARSNTGELF
- TRBJ2-2 - TRBV27 ASSFNSGELF
- TRBJ1-6 TRBD1 TRBV5-6 ASSRRGYNSPLH
- TRBJ1-2 - TRBV6-2/TRBV6-3 ASSMDRFAGYGYT